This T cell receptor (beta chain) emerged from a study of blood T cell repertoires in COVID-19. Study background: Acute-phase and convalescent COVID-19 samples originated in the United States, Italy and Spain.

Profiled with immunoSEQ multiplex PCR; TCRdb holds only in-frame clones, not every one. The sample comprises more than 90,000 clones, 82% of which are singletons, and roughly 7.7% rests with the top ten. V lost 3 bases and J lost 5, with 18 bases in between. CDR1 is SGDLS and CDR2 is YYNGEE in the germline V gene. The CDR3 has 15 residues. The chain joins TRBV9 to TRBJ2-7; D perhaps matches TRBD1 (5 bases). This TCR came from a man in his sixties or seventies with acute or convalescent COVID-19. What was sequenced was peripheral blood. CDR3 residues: CASSARQSETDEQYF. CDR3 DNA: TGTGCCAGCAGCGCCAGACAGAGCGAAACAGACGAGCAGTACTTC.